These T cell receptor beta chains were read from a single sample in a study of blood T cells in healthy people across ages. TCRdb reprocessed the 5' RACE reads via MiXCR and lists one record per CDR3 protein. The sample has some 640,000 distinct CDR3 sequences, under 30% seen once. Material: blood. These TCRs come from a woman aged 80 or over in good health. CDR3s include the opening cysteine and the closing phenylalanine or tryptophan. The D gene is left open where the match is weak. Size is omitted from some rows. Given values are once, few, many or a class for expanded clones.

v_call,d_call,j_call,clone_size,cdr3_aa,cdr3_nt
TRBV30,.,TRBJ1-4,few,CAWMGRVGKLFF,TGTGCCTGGATGGGTCGGGTCGGTAAACTGTTTTTT
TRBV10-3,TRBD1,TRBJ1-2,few,CATSGDRDYGYTF,TGTGCCACCAGCGGGGACAGGGATTATGGCTACACCTTC
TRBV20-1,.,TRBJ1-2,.,CSARGSRDGGCTF,TGCAGTGCTAGAGGCTCCCGCGACGGAGGCTGCACCTTC
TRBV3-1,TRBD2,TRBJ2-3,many,CASSQGTSGGDTDTQYF,TGTGCCAGCAGTCAAGGGACTAGCGGGGGCGACACAGATACGCAGTATTTT
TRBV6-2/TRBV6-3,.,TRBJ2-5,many,CASRRGVQETQYF,TGTGCCAGCAGGAGGGGGGTACAAGAGACCCAGTACTTC
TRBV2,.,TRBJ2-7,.,CASRVPGFQYEQYF,TGTGCCAGCAGAGTTCCGGGATTCCAGTACGAGCAGTACTTC
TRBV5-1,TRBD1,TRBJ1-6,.,CASSPSGQGLSYNSPLHF,TGCGCCAGCAGCCCCTCCGGACAGGGGCTCTCCTATAATTCACCCCTCCACTTT
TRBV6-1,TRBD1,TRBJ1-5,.,CASTGGRNQPQHF,TGTGCCAGCACAGGGGGCAGGAATCAGCCCCAGCATTTT
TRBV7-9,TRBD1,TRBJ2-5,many,CASSPMDRVKETQYF,TGTGCCAGCAGCCCCATGGACAGGGTGAAGGAGACCCAGTACTTC
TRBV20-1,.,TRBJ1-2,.,CSAASPPLYGYTF,TGCAGTGCGGCTAGTCCCCCCCTTTATGGCTACACCTTC
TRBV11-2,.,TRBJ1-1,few,CASSLDGGRFAEAFF,TGTGCCAGCAGCTTAGATGGGGGGCGCTTTGCTGAAGCTTTCTTT
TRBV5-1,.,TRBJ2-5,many,CASSVRTAQEETQYF,TGCGCCAGCAGCGTAAGGACAGCTCAAGAGGAGACCCAGTACTTC
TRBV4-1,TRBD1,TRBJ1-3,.,CASSLQGTPGNTIYF,TGCGCCAGCAGCCTACAGGGGACACCTGGAAACACCATATATTTT
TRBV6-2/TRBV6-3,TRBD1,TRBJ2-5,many,CASSWWTGGRETQYF,TGTGCCAGCAGTTGGTGGACAGGGGGGCGAGAGACCCAGTACTTC
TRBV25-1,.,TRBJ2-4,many,CASSELKGRVQSIQYF,TGTGCCAGCAGTGAATTAAAGGGGCGCGTTCAATCCATTCAGTACTTC
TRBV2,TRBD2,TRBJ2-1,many,CASSWDRTRGYNEQFF,TGTGCCAGCAGCTGGGATAGGACTAGAGGTTACAATGAGCAGTTCTTC
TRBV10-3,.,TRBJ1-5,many,CAISAGVGGNQPQHF,TGTGCCATCAGTGCGGGGGTTGGGGGCAATCAGCCCCAGCATTTT
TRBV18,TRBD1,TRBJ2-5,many,CASSPPNRGETQYF,TGTGCCAGCTCACCACCGAACAGGGGGGAGACCCAGTACTTC
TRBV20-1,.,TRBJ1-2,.,CSARWRVNGYTF,TGCAGTGCTAGGTGGAGGGTGAATGGCTACACCTTC
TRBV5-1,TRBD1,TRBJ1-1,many,CASSLEGQGDAFF,TGCGCCAGCAGCTTGGAGGGGCAGGGGGACGCTTTCTTT
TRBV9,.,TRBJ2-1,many,CASSPPRGGYNEQFF,TGTGCCAGCAGCCCCCCGAGGGGGGGCTACAATGAGCAGTTCTTC
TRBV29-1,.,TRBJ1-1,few,CSVYPPGPRNTEAFF,TGCAGCGTTTATCCCCCGGGACCGCGGAACACTGAAGCTTTCTTT
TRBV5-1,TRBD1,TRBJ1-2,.,CASSLTGASYYGYTF,TGCGCCAGCAGCTTAACAGGGGCATCGTACTATGGCTACACCTTC
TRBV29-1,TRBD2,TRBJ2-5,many,CSVAGRPGETQYF,TGCAGTGTAGCGGGTCGGCCAGGGGAGACCCAGTACTTC
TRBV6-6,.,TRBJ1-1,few,CASSRDDGPNTEAFF,TGTGCCAGCAGCCGGGACGACGGCCCGAACACTGAAGCTTTCTTT
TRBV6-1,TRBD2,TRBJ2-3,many,CASSERGGFDTQYF,TGTGCCAGCAGTGAACGGGGGGGGTTCGATACGCAGTATTTT
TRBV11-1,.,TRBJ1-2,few,CASSLNAGVYGYTF,TGTGCCAGCAGCTTAAACGCGGGGGTGTATGGCTACACCTTC
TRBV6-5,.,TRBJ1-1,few,CASSVGGRVTEAFF,TGTGCCAGCAGCGTTGGGGGCCGGGTGACTGAGGCTTTCTTT
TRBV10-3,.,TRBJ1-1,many,CAISDGGGSTEAFF,TGTGCCATCAGTGACGGCGGTGGGAGCACTGAAGCTTTCTTT
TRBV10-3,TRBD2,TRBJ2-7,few,CAISGGRGADEQYF,TGTGCCATCAGTGGAGGGAGGGGTGCGGATGAGCAGTACTTC
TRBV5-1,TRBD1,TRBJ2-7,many,CASRNVMGQGSEQYF,TGCGCCAGCAGGAACGTAATGGGACAGGGATCCGAGCAGTACTTC
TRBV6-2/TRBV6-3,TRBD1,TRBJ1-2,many,CASSETGIGGYTF,TGTGCCAGCAGCGAGACAGGGATTGGCGGCTACACCTTC
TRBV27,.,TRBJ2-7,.,CASSLDQSATYEQYF,TGTGCCAGCAGCTTGGATCAGTCGGCTACCTACGAGCAGTACTTC
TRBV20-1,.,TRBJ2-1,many,CSARASSIVQFF,TGCAGTGCTCGGGCCTCCAGTATAGTGCAGTTCTTC
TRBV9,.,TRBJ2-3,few,CASSPVGGTPYF,TGTGCCAGCAGCCCAGTCGGGGGGACACCGTATTTT
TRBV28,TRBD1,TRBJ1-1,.,CASTLTGIWTEAFF,TGTGCCAGCACCTTGACAGGGATATGGACTGAAGCTTTCTTT
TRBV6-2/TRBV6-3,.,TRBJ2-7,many,CASSYPFYEQYF,TGTGCCAGCAGTTACCCCTTCTACGAGCAGTACTTC
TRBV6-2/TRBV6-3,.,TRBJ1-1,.,CASSSLKTVMNTEAFF,TGTGCCAGCAGTTCACTAAAGACAGTGATGAACACTGAAGCTTTCTTT
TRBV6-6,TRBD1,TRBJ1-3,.,CASRHPDRVYTIYF,TGTGCCAGCAGGCACCCGGACAGGGTATACACCATATATTTT
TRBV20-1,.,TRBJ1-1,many,CSAGDSLNTEAFF,TGCAGTGCCGGCGACAGCTTGAACACTGAAGCTTTCTTT
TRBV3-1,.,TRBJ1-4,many,CASSLPGGVAEKLFF,TGTGCCAGCAGCCTCCCCGGCGGGGTCGCGGAAAAACTGTTTTTT
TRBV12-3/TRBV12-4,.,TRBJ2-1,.,CASSVQGANEQFF,TGTGCCAGCAGCGTACAGGGTGCGAATGAGCAGTTCTTC
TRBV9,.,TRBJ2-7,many,CASSAGTGTYEQYF,TGTGCCAGCAGCGCAGGGACGGGTACCTACGAGCAGTACTTC
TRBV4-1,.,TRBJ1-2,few,CASSQEPRVKGGYTF,TGCGCCAGCAGCCAAGAGCCCCGGGTGAAGGGTGGCTACACCTTC
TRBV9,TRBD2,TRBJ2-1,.,CASSPSSGRARNEQFF,TGTGCCAGCAGCCCATCTAGCGGGAGGGCCCGGAATGAGCAGTTCTTC
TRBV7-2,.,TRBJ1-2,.,CASSLAQANYGYTF,TGTGCCAGCAGCTTGGCACAAGCTAACTATGGCTACACCTTC
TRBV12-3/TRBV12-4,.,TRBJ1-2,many,CASSLRQVGSYGYTF,TGTGCCAGCAGTTTAAGACAGGTTGGGTCCTATGGCTACACCTTC
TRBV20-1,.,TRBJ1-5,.,CSARGTVNQPQHF,TGCAGTGCTAGAGGGACAGTAAATCAGCCCCAGCATTTT
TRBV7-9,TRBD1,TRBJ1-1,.,CASSRQSGGTEAFF,TGTGCCAGCAGCCGACAGTCAGGGGGCACTGAAGCTTTCTTT
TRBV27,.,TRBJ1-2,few,CASSPLGIRQDGYTF,TGTGCCAGCAGCCCCCTGGGCATCAGGCAGGATGGCTACACCTTC